Listed here are 11 T cell receptor beta chains from one sample, sequenced in a study of shared clonotypes between healthy human individuals. Using immunoSEQ multiplex PCR, the repertoire was profiled, and TCRdb retains in-frame clones only, with some absent. Of 1.5 million to 1.9 million clones in the sample, nearly 99% are singletons; the top ten hold roughly 0.42%. The sample taken for sequencing was naive CD4+ T cells sorted from blood. Regarding subset: CD45RA+ positively selected. The receptors derive from a man aged 30 to 39 in good health.

The chain is built from TRBV27 and TRBJ1-2, with D unclear. The CDR3 extends over 13 amino acids. Trimming removed 4 bases from V and 6 bases from J, with 12 bases in between. Germline V lookup: CDR1 MNHEY, CDR2 SMNVEV (reference sequence). The CDR3 loop reads CASSSGGWDGYTF. CDR3 bases: TGTGCCAGCAGTTCCGGAGGTTGGGATGGCTACACCTTC.

This chain uses TRBV28 with TRBJ2-7; a possible D gene is TRBD1 (5 bases). The germline gives CDR1 MDHEN, CDR2 SYDVKM. The V end was cut by 7 bases, the J end by 4 bases, with 20 bases between. This CDR3 has 15 amino acids. DNA for the CDR3: TGTGCCAGCATTCGTAGGGGTGCGTTGGGGTACGAGCAGTACTTC. Its protein product is CASIRRGALGYEQYF.

J is TRBJ2-5 and V is TRBV5-1; D may correspond to TRBD1 or TRBD2 (5 bases each). V dropped 0 bases and J dropped 5 bases, with 20 bases sitting between them. CDR1 and CDR2 from the germline V gene are SGHRS and YFSETQ. The CDR3 has 17 amino acids. CDR3 in amino acids: CASSLGLADHWGETQYF. The CDR3, as DNA: TGCGCCAGCAGCTTGGGGCTAGCAGATCATTGGGGGGAGACCCAGTACTTC.

The chain recombines TRBV28 with TRBJ1-1, with a weak D call TRBD1 (6 bases). With 3 bases removed from V and 4 bases from J, the gap between germline ends came to 12 bases. This CDR3 comprises 14 residues. Per the germline V gene, CDR1 is MDHEN and CDR2 is SYDVKM. The CDR3 here is CASSLQQGGTEAFF. In nucleotides, the CDR3 is TGTGCCAGCAGTTTGCAACAGGGAGGCACTGAAGCTTTCTTT.

This clone was detected only once. V usage is TRBV19 and J usage is TRBJ2-3, with D possibly being TRBD1 or TRBD2 (6 bases each). The V and J ends lost 6 bases and 5 bases respectively, with 18 bases between them. Germline V gives CDR1 LNHDA, CDR2 SQIVND (reference sequence). This CDR3 is built from 15 residues. The DNA of the CDR3 is TGTGCCAGTAGGCCCCCTATGGGGGGCGGAGATACGCAGTATTTT. It specifies CASRPPMGGGDTQYF.

J is TRBJ2-3 and V is TRBV9, with TRBD2 identical over 14 bases. The CDR3 sequence is 17 residues long. With V trimmed by 0 bases and J by 6 bases, 6 bases remained unmatched. CDR1 is SGDLS and CDR2 is YYNGEE in the germline V gene. Here the CDR3 reads CASSVEGLAGVGDTQYF. CDR3 nucleotide sequence: TGTGCCAGCAGCGTAGAGGGACTAGCGGGAGTGGGGGATACGCAGTATTTT. The full variable domain, its missing parts supplied by reference TRBV9 and TRBJ2-3, is DSGVTQTPKHLITATGQRVTLRCSPRSGDLSVYWYQQSLDQGLQFLIQYYNGEERAKGNILERFSAQQFPDLHSELNLSSLELGDSALYFCASSVEGLAGVGDTQYFGPGTRLTVL.

The chain combines TRBV29-1 with TRBJ2-7; D gene uncertain. With 2 bases removed from V and 0 bases from J, the gap between germline ends came to 8 bases. The CDR3 runs to 13 residues. In germline, CDR1 is SQVTM, CDR2 ANQGSEA. This chain's CDR3 is CSVEPLFSYEQYF. The CDR3 DNA sequence: TGCAGCGTTGAACCCCTATTCTCCTACGAGCAGTACTTC.

V gene TRBV5-1 combines with J gene TRBJ2-7; 8 bases align to TRBD1. V shed 5 bases, J shed 1 base, and the junction held 5 bases outside the gene matches. CDR1 is SGHRS, CDR2 YFSETQ, per germline. CDR3 length: 14 residues. CDR3 in amino acids: CASRTGTGSYEQYF. CDR3 bases: TGCGCCAGCAGAACCGGGACAGGATCCTACGAGCAGTACTTC.

The chain combines TRBV9 with TRBJ2-3; 9 nucleotides line up with TRBD1. Germline CDR1 reads SGDLS; CDR2 reads YYNGEE. V was clipped by 4 bases and J by 6 bases; unmatched bases: 12. This CDR3 is built from 16 residues. The CDR3 reads CASSMRRTGGADTQYF. CDR3 DNA sequence: TGTGCCAGCAGCATGCGGCGAACAGGGGGCGCCGATACGCAGTATTTT.

In the case of this clone: The same CDR3 can be traced to other DNA sequences in this sample. The chain joins TRBV25-1 to TRBJ2-7, with TRBD1 matching over 11 bases. CDR1 and CDR2 from the germline V gene are MGHDK and SYGVNS. This CDR3 has 15 residues. V dropped 3 bases and J dropped 2; count of bases not matched to a gene: 3. Here the CDR3 DNA reads TGTGCCAGCAGTGATCCGGGACAGGGGGCCTACGAGCAGTACTTC. This translates into CASSDPGQGAYEQYF.

The genes are TRBV5-1 and TRBJ2-1; 13 bases line up with TRBD2. After removal of 3 bases from V and 3 bases from J, the junction contained 3 bases not matched to a gene. CDR3 length: 16 residues. Germline CDR1 is SGHRS and CDR2 is YFSETQ. CDR3 loop: CASSWGLAGNYNEQFF. CDR3 nucleotides: TGCGCCAGCAGCTGGGGACTAGCGGGGAACTACAATGAGCAGTTCTTC.